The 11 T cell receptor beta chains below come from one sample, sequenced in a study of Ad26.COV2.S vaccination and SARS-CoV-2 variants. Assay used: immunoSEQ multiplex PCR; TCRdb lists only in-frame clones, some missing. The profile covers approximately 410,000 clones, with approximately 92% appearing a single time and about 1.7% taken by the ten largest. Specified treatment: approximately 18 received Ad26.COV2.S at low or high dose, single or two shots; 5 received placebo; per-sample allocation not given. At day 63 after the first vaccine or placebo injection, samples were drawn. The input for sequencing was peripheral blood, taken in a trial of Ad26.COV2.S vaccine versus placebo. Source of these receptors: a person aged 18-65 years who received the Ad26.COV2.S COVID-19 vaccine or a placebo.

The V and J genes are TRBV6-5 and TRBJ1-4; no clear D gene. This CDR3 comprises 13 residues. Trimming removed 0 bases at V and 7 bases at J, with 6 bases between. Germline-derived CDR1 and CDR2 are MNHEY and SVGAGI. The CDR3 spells CASSYSGGEKLFF. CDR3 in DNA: TGTGCCAGCAGTTACTCGGGAGGTGAAAAACTGTTTTTT.

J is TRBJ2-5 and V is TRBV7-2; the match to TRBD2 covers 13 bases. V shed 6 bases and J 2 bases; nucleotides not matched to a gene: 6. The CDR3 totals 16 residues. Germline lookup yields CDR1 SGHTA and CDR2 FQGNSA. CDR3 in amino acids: CASSWTSGGRQETQYF. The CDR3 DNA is TGTGCCAGCAGTTGGACTAGCGGGGGCCGACAAGAGACCCAGTACTTC.

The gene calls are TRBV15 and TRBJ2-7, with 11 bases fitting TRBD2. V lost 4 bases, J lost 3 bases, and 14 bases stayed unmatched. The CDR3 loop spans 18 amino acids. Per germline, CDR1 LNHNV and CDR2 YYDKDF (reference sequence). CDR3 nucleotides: TGTGCCACCAGCACCCAACTAGCGGGGGATGATAATCTCTACGAGCAGTACTTC. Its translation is CATSTQLAGDDNLYEQYF.

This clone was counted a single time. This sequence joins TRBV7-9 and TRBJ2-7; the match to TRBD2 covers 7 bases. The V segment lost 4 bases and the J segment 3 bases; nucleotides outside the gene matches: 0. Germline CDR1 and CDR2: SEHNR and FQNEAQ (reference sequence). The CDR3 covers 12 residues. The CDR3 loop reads CASSWGGYEQYF. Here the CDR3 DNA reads TGTGCCAGCAGCTGGGGGGGCTACGAGCAGTACTTC.

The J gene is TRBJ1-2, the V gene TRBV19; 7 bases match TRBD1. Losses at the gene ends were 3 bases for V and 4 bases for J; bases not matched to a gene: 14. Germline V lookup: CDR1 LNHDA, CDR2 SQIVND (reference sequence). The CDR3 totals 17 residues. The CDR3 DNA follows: TGTGCCAGTAGTATGGGATCAGGGGGGTACTACTCCTATGGCTACACCTTC. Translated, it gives CASSMGSGGYYSYGYTF.

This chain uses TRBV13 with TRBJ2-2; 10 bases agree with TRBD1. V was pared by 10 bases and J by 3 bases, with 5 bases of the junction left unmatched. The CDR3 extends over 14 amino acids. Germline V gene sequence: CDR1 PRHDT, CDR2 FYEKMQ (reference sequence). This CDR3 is CAIRDRGDTGELFF. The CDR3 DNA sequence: TGTGCCATCCGGGACAGGGGAGACACCGGGGAGCTGTTTTTT.

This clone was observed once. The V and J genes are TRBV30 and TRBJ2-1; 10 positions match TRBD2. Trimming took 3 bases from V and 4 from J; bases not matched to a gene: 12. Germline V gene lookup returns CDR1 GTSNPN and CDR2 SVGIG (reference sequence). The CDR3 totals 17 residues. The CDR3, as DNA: TGTGCCTGGAGGGTCCGTGGGGGTAGCGGGGGGTACAATGAGCAGTTCTTC. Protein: CAWRVRGGSGGYNEQFF.

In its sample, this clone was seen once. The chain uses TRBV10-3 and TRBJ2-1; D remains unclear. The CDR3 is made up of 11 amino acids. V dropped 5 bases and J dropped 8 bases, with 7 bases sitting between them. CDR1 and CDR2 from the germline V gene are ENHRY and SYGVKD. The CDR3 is CAISSVDEQFF. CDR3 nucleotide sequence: TGTGCCATCAGTTCTGTTGATGAGCAGTTCTTC.

The CDR3 loop reads CASSYPLAGGPGDEQFF. The CDR3 DNA reads TGTGCCAGCAGTTACCCCCTAGCGGGGGGGCCGGGGGATGAGCAGTTCTTC. V and J are TRBV6-2 or TRBV6-3 and TRBJ2-1; TRBD2 matches 12 bases. V was pared by 2 bases and J by 8 bases, with 10 bases of the junction left unmatched. The CDR3 runs 17 residues. Germline loops: CDR1 MNHEY, CDR2 SVGEGT.

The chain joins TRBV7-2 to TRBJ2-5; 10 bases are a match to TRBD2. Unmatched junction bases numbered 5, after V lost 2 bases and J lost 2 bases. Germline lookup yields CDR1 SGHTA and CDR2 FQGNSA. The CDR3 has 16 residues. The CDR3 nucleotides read TGTGCCAGCAGCTTATGGTCTAGCGGGGGTCAAGAGACCCAGTACTTC. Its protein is CASSLWSSGGQETQYF.

The CDR3 DNA is TGTGCCAGCAGTTTTGGGACAGCCTATGGCTACACCTTC. This codes for CASSFGTAYGYTF. The J gene is TRBJ1-2, the V gene TRBV27, with 7 bases that match TRBD1. After removal of 3 bases from V and 4 bases from J, the junction contained 2 bases not matched to a gene. This CDR3 spans 13 amino acids. The germline V gene has CDR1 MNHEY and CDR2 SMNVEV (reference sequence).